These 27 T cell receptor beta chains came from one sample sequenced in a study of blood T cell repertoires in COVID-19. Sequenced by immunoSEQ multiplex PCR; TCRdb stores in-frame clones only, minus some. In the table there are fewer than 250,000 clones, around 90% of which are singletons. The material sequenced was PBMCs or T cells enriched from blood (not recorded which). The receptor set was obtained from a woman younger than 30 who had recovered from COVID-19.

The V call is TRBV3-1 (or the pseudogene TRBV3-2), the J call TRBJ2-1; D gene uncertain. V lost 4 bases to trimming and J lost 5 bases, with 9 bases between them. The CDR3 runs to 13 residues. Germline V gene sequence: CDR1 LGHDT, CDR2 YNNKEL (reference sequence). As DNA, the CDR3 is TGTGCCAGCAGCCCACAGAATAACAATGAGCAGTTCTTC. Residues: CASSPQNNNEQFF.

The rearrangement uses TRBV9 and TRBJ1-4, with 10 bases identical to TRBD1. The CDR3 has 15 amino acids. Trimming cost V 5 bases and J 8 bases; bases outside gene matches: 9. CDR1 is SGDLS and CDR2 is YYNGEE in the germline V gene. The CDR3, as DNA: TGTGCCAGCAGTGAGGACAGGGGGGCAGGAGAAAAACTGTTTTTT. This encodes CASSEDRGAGEKLFF.

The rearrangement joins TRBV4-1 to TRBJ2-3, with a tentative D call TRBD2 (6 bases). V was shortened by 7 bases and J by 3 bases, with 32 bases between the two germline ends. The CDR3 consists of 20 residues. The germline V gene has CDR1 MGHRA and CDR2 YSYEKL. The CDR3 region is CASTAPSPRGRPADTDTQYF. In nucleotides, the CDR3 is TGCGCCAGCACCGCTCCAAGTCCGCGGGGCCGTCCAGCGGATACAGATACGCAGTATTTT.

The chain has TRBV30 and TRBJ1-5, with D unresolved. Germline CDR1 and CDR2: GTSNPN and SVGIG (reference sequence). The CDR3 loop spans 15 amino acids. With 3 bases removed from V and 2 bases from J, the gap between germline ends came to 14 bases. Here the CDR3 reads CAWSGGIGGNQPQHF. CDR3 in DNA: TGTGCCTGGAGCGGAGGGATCGGGGGCAATCAGCCCCAGCATTTT.

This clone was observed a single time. The CDR3 loop is CASSRQGTDTQYF. In DNA form, the CDR3 reads TGTGCCAGCAGCAGGCAGGGCACAGATACGCAGTATTTT. The chain is built from TRBV11-3 and TRBJ2-3; D uncertain. The CDR3 has 13 amino acids. V dropped 5 bases and J dropped 1 base, with 7 bases sitting between them. The germline gives CDR1 SGHNT, CDR2 YENEEA. Variable domain in full (rest from reference TRBV11-3 and TRBJ2-3): EAGVVQSPRYKIIEKKQPVAFWCNPISGHNTLYWYLQNLGQGPELLIRYENEEAVDDSQLPKDRFSAERLKGVDSTLKIQPAELGDSAVYLCASSRQGTDTQYFGPGTRLTVL.

The CDR3 bases are TGTGCCATCAGGGACTCGAACACTGAAGCTTTCTTT. The encoded protein is CAIRDSNTEAFF. The chain couples TRBV10-3 to TRBJ1-1; D not resolved. Germline loops: CDR1 ENHRY, CDR2 SYGVKD. There are 12 residues in the CDR3. Trimming took 6 bases from V and 1 from J, leaving 6 bases between them.

The CDR3 bases are TGTGCCAGCTCACAGGACAGGGTTGATGAAAAACTGTTTTTT. It codes for CASSQDRVDEKLFF. This chain links TRBV18 with TRBJ1-4; 8 nucleotides match TRBD1. Germline CDR1 and CDR2: KGHSH and LQKENI. The CDR3 sequence is 14 residues long. After removal of 4 bases from V and 6 bases from J, the junction contained 4 bases not matched to a gene.

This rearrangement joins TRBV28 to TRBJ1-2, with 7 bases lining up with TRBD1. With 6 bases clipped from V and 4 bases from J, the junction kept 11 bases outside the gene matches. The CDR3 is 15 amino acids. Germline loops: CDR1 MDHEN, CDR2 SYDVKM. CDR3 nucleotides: TGTGCCAGCAGCTCAGGGACAGCGCACACCTATGGCTACACCTTC. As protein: CASSSGTAHTYGYTF.

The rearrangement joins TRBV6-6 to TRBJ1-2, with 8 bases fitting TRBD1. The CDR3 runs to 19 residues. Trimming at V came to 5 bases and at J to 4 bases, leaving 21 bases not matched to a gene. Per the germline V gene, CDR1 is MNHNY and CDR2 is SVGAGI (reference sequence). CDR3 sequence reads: CASSRNLPQGAMGGYGYTF. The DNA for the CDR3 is TGTGCCAGCAGTCGAAACCTCCCCCAGGGGGCCATGGGGGGCTATGGCTACACCTTC.

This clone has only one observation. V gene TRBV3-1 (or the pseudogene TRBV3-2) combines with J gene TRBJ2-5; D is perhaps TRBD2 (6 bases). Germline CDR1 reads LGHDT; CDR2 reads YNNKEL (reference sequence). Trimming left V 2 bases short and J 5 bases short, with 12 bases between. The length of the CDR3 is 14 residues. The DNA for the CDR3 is TGTGCCAGCAGCCAATCGGGACTTGGCGAGACCCAGTACTTC. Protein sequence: CASSQSGLGETQYF.

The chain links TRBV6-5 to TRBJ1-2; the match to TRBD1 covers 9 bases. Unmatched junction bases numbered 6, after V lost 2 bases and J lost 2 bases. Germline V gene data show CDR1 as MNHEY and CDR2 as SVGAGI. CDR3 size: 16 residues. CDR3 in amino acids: CASSYRGQGNNYGYTF. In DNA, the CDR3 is TGTGCCAGCAGTTACCGGGGACAGGGAAACAACTATGGCTACACCTTC.

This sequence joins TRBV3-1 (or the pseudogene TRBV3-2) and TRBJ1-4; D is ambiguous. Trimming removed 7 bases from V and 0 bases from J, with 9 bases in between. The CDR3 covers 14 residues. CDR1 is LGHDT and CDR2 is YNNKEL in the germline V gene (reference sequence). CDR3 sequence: CASKQTPTNEKLFF. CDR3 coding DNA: TGTGCCAGCAAACAGACCCCAACTAATGAAAAACTGTTTTTT.

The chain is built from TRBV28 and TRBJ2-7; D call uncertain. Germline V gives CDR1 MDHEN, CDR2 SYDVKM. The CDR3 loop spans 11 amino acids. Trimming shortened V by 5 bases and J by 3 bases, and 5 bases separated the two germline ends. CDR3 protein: CASSLYYEQYF. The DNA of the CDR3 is TGTGCCAGCAGTCTCTACTACGAGCAGTACTTC.

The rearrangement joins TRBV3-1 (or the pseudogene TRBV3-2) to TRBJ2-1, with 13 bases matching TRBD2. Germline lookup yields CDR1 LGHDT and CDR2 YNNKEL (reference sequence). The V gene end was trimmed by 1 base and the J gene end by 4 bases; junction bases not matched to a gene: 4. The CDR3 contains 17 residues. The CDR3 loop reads CASSQGTSGGAYNEQFF. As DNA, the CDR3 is TGTGCCAGCAGCCAAGGGACTAGCGGGGGCGCTTACAATGAGCAGTTCTTC.

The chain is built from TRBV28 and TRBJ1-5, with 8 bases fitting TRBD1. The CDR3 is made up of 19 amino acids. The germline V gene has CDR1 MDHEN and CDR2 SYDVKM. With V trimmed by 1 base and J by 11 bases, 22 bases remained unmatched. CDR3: CASSLSYFTRDRKIKTQHF. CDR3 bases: TGTGCCAGCAGTTTATCATATTTTACCCGGGACAGGAAAATTAAGACCCAGCATTTT.

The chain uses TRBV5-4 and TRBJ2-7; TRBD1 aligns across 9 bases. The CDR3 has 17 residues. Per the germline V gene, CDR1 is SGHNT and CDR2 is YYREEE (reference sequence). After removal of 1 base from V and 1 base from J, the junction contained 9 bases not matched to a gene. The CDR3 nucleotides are TGTGCCAGCAGCTTGCTACCTCCCGGGACAGGGTCCTACGAGCAGTACTTC. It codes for CASSLLPPGTGSYEQYF.

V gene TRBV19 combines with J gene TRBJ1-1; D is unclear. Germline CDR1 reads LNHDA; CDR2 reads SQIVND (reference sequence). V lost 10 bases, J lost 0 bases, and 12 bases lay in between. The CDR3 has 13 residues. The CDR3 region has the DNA TGTGCCACCGCCCTGGCTGTGAACACTGAAGCTTTCTTT. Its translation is CATALAVNTEAFF.

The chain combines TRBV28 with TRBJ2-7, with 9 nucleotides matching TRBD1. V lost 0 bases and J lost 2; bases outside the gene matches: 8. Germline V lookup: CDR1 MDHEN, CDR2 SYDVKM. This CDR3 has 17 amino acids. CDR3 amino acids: CASSLWGGTGSPYEQYF. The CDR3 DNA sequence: TGTGCCAGCAGTTTATGGGGGGGGACAGGGTCCCCCTACGAGCAGTACTTC.

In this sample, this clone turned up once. The CDR3 here is CASSDRNRLPNQPQHF. In nucleotides, the CDR3 is TGTGCCAGCAGTGACAGGAACAGGCTACCAAATCAGCCCCAGCATTTT. This chain joins TRBV6-1 and TRBJ1-5; possibly TRBD1 for D (5 bases). Trimming stripped 3 bases from V and 4 bases from J, with 16 bases between. The CDR3 is 16 residues long. From germline, CDR1 is MNHNS and CDR2 SASEGT.

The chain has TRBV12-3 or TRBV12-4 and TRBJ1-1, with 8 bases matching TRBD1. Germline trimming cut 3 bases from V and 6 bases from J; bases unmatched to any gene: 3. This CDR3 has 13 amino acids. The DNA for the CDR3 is TGTGCCAGCAGTTTTCAGGGGGCCGCTGAAGCTTTCTTT. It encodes CASSFQGAAEAFF.

CDR3 DNA: TGTGCCTGGAGTAGTGGCTGGGGAGTTTATGGCTACACCTTC. It specifies CAWSSGWGVYGYTF. The rearrangement joins TRBV30 to TRBJ1-2; D unresolved. In germline, CDR1 is GTSNPN, CDR2 SVGIG (reference sequence). The V end was cut by 2 bases, the J end by 5 bases, with 15 bases between. The CDR3 contains 14 residues.

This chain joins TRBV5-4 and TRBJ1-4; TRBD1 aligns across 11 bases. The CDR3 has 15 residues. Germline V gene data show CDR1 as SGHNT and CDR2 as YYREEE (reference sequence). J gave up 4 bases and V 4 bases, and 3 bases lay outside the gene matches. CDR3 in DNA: TGTGCCAGCAGCCCGGGACAGGGGGGTAATGAAAAACTGTTTTTT. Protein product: CASSPGQGGNEKLFF.

The CDR3 reads CASSLFGGEVRWPYNEQFF. CDR3 nucleotide sequence: TGTGCCAGCAGCTTATTTGGTGGGGAGGTCCGGTGGCCCTACAATGAGCAGTTCTTC. This chain uses TRBV11-2 with TRBJ2-1; maybe TRBD2 (6 bases). Trimming removed 2 bases at V and 2 bases at J, with 22 bases between. The germline gives CDR1 SGHAT, CDR2 FQNNGV. This CDR3 spans 19 amino acids.

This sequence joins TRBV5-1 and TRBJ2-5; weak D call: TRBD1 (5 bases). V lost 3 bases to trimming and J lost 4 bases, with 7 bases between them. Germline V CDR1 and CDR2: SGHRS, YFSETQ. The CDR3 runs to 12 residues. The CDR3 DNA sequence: TGCGCCAGCAGCTCCAGGGTAGAGACCCAGTACTTC. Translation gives CASSSRVETQYF.

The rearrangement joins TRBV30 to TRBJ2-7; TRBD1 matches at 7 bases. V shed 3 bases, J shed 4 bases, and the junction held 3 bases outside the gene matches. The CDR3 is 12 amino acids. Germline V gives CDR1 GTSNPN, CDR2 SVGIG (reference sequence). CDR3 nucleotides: TGTGCCTGGAGAGACAGGGTTTACGAGCAGTACTTC. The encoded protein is CAWRDRVYEQYF.

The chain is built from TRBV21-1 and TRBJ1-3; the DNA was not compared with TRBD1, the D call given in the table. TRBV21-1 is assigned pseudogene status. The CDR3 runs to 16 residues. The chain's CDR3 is CASSSPDRFSGNTIYF. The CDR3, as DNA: TGTGCCAGCAGCAGTCCAGACAGGTTCTCTGGAAACACCATATATTTT.

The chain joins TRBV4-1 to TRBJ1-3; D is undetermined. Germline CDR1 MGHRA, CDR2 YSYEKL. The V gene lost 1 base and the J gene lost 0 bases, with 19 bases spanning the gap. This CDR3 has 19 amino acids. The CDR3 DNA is TGCGCCAGCAGCCAAGGCGCCCCCCTACGGGAGAGCTCTGGAAACACCATATATTTT. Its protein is CASSQGAPLRESSGNTIYF.